A single sample is the source of the 23 T cell receptor beta chains below, sequenced in a study of blood T cell repertoires in COVID-19. Clones were sequenced by immunoSEQ multiplex PCR, and TCRdb holds only the in-frame ones, with some missing. The sample yields 250,000 to 300,000 clones, approximately 87% seen once. The sequencing sample was made of peripheral blood. All receptors come from a woman aged 30 to 39 with COVID-19, enrolled during active disease.

The rearrangement links TRBV5-1 to TRBJ1-3; 7 bases map to TRBD1. V lost 4 bases to trimming and J lost 0 bases; unmatched junction nucleotides: 4. This CDR3 has 15 amino acids. The V gene's germline CDR1 is SGHRS and CDR2 YFSETQ. The CDR3 here is CASSPDRLSGNTIYF. The DNA of the CDR3 is TGCGCCAGCAGCCCGGACAGGCTCTCTGGAAACACCATATATTTT.

This chain links TRBV5-4 with TRBJ2-7; perhaps TRBD2 as D (5 bases). Per the germline V gene, CDR1 is SGHNT and CDR2 is YYREEE (reference sequence). Trimming cost V 2 bases and J 4 bases, with 13 bases left between them. There are 14 residues in the CDR3. CDR3 bases: TGTGCCAGCAGCTTAGAGGGTTCCGAGTACGAGCAGTACTTC. Its protein product is CASSLEGSEYEQYF.

The chain recombines TRBV5-1 with TRBJ2-7, with 8 bases fitting TRBD1. Germline V gives CDR1 SGHRS, CDR2 YFSETQ. The CDR3 has 15 residues. The ends lost 5 bases at V and 6 bases at J; junction bases unmatched: 13. The CDR3: CASSRPGQDPTEQYF. The CDR3 nucleotides are TGCGCCAGCAGTCGTCCGGGACAGGACCCTACCGAGCAGTACTTC.

CDR3 DNA: TGTGCCAGCAGCTTACCGGGAACTACGAGCACCGGGGAGCTGTTTTTT. Protein: CASSLPGTTSTGELFF. This chain joins TRBV5-4 and TRBJ2-2; tentatively, D is TRBD2 (5 bases). Germline V CDR1 and CDR2: SGHNT, YYREEE (reference sequence). CDR3 length: 16 residues. V lost 2 bases and J lost 4, with 15 bases in between. The full variable domain, in which reference TRBV5-4 and TRBJ2-2 provide the parts outside the CDR3, is ETGVTQSPTHLIKTRGQQVTLRCSSQSGHNTVSWYQQALGQGPQFIFQYYREEENGRGNFPPRFSGLQFPNYSSELNVNALELDDSALYLCASSLPGTTSTGELFFGEGSRLTVL.

This chain uses TRBV5-6 with TRBJ2-3; D is perhaps TRBD2 (6 bases). The germline V gene has CDR1 SGHDT and CDR2 YYEEEE. This CDR3 is built from 17 residues. V lost 3 bases to trimming and J lost 2 bases, with 19 bases between them. The CDR3 bases are TGTGCCAGCAGCTGGGCTGGACCGGGACTCTTCACAGATACGCAGTATTTT. This gives the protein CASSWAGPGLFTDTQYF.

For this clone: A junction boundary mismatches the germline segment, possibly from a read error. This chain uses TRBV7-2 with TRBJ1-2; 9 nucleotides agree with TRBD1. The V gene's germline CDR1 is SGHTA and CDR2 FQGNSA. There are 12 residues in the CDR3. The CDR3 spells CASSLKTGQGYF. In nucleotides, the CDR3 is TGTGCCAGCAGCTTAAAAACGGGACAGGGATACTTC. The entire variable domain, with the rest obtained from reference TRBV7-2 and TRBJ1-2, is as follows: GAGVSQSPSNKVTEKGKDVELRCDPISGHTALYWYRQSLGQGLEFLIYFQGNSAPDKSGLPSDRFSAERTGGSVSTLTIQRTQQEDSAVYLCASSLKTGQGYFGSGTRLTVV.

The V and J genes are TRBV3-1 (or the pseudogene TRBV3-2) and TRBJ2-3; D uncertain. CDR1 and CDR2 from the germline V gene are LGHDT and YNNKEL (reference sequence). Trimming took 0 bases from V and 3 from J, leaving 13 bases between them. The CDR3 runs to 16 residues. This CDR3 reads CASSQDSLGWTDTQYF. In DNA form, the CDR3 reads TGTGCCAGCAGCCAAGATTCTCTAGGTTGGACAGATACGCAGTATTTT.

This chain connects TRBV2 to TRBJ2-3; 7 nucleotides agree with TRBD2. V lost 5 bases, J lost 5 bases, and 13 bases stayed unmatched. The CDR3 totals 16 residues. The germline gives CDR1 SNHLY, CDR2 FYNNEI. The CDR3 bases are TGTGCCAGCAGTCCCCTGGGAGGGGAGGTCGGAGATACGCAGTATTTT. Its translation: CASSPLGGEVGDTQYF. The complete variable domain, with remaining parts taken from reference TRBV2 and TRBJ2-3, reads EPEVTQTPSHQVTQMGQEVILRCVPISNHLYFYWYRQILGQKVEFLVSFYNNEISEKSEIFDDQFSVERPDGSNFTLKIRSTKLEDSAMYFCASSPLGGEVGDTQYFGPGTRLTVL.

The chain joins TRBV2 to TRBJ2-2; 9 nucleotides align to TRBD2. Per the germline V gene, CDR1 is SNHLY and CDR2 is FYNNEI. Trimming removed 7 bases from V and 3 bases from J; junction bases left unmatched: 6. The CDR3 has 15 amino acids. The CDR3 spells CASMVAGAYTGELFF. The CDR3 DNA is TGTGCCAGCATGGTAGCGGGGGCATACACCGGGGAGCTGTTTTTT.

V usage is TRBV11-2 and J usage is TRBJ2-4; D call uncertain. Trimming shortened V by 1 base and J by 9 bases, and 13 bases separated the two germline ends. Germline V gives CDR1 SGHAT, CDR2 FQNNGV. The CDR3 is 14 residues long. This CDR3 is CASSLVRPPGIQYF. In DNA, the CDR3 is TGTGCCAGCAGCTTAGTTCGGCCACCGGGCATTCAGTACTTC.

The rearrangement uses TRBV4-2 and TRBJ1-2; TRBD1 is a possible D gene (5 bases). V dropped 0 bases and J dropped 8 bases, with 13 bases sitting between them. Looked up from germline, CDR1 is LGHNA and CDR2 is YNFKEQ. CDR3 length equals 14 residues. CDR3 sequence (DNA): TGTGCCAGCAGCCAAGATAGAGGACATTCGGGCTACACCTTC. Protein product: CASSQDRGHSGYTF.

The chain couples TRBV21-1 to TRBJ1-5; the D segment call TRBD1 is taken from the table without a DNA check. TRBV21-1 is a pseudogene. The CDR3 extends over 17 amino acids. The CDR3 reads CASEEPGTGGANQPQHF. CDR3 sequence (DNA): TGTGCCAGCGAAGAACCGGGAACAGGGGGAGCCAATCAGCCCCAGCATTTT.

The J gene is TRBJ2-1, the V gene TRBV24-1; TRBD2 matches 8 bases. V gave up 5 bases and J gave up 4 bases; unmatched junction bases: 9. The CDR3 consists of 16 residues. Per germline, CDR1 KGHDR and CDR2 SFDVKD. The CDR3 bases are TGTGCCACCAGTGGCCCCCAGCGGGGGCCGTACAATGAGCAGTTCTTC. Translating gives CATSGPQRGPYNEQFF.

The rearrangement links TRBV6-6 to TRBJ2-7; unclear D gene. The ends were cut back, 8 bases at V and 4 bases at J, with 12 bases in the middle. Germline V gene sequence: CDR1 MNHNY, CDR2 SVGAGI (reference sequence). This CDR3 is built from 12 residues. The DNA of the CDR3 is TGTGCCAGCCGCCTCTCCAGTTACGAGCAGTACTTC. This gives the protein CASRLSSYEQYF.

The rearrangement joins TRBV11-2 to TRBJ2-7, with a tentative D call TRBD1 (6 bases). The CDR3 consists of 15 residues. V was trimmed by 6 bases and J by 0 bases, leaving 15 bases between them. CDR1 and CDR2 from the germline V gene are SGHAT and FQNNGV. CDR3 sequence reads: CASSTGQLSSYEQYF. CDR3 DNA: TGTGCCAGCAGTACTGGACAGTTAAGCTCCTACGAGCAGTACTTC.

The V and J genes are TRBV6-6 and TRBJ1-1; D is perhaps TRBD1 (6 bases). V lost 5 bases to trimming and J lost 4 bases, with 17 bases between them. From germline, CDR1 is MNHNY and CDR2 SVGAGI (reference sequence). This CDR3 has 15 amino acids. The CDR3 loop reads CASSQLQGLGTEAFF. DNA for the CDR3: TGTGCCAGCAGTCAACTACAGGGCTTAGGCACTGAAGCTTTCTTT.

The CDR3 is CASSLSQNTGELFF. Written as DNA, the CDR3 is TGTGCCAGCAGCTTATCCCAAAACACCGGGGAGCTGTTTTTT. The chain has TRBV7-2 and TRBJ2-2; no clear D. Germline V CDR1 and CDR2: SGHTA, FQGNSA. The CDR3 sequence is 14 residues long. V lost 2 bases and J lost 2, with 6 bases in between.

The rearrangement joins TRBV5-1 to TRBJ2-5, with a weak D call TRBD1 (5 bases). The CDR3 runs 15 residues. The germline gives CDR1 SGHRS, CDR2 YFSETQ. V lost 2 bases, J lost 4 bases, and 15 bases lay in between. In nucleotides, the CDR3 is TGCGCCAGCAGCTTAGGCCCAGGGATGGGAGAGACCCAGTACTTC. This encodes CASSLGPGMGETQYF.

This chain links TRBV19 with TRBJ1-5; D is perhaps TRBD1 (5 bases). V lost 8 bases to trimming and J lost 6 bases, with 20 bases between them. Per germline, CDR1 LNHDA and CDR2 SQIVND (reference sequence). The CDR3 loop spans 15 amino acids. The CDR3 region has the DNA TGTGCCAGTGGGTGGGATGGGGCCCAGGGTCAGCCCCAGCATTTT. This encodes CASGWDGAQGQPQHF.

The V call is TRBV5-6, the J call TRBJ2-7; no reliable D call. The germline CDR1 and CDR2 sequences are SGHDT and YYEEEE. The CDR3 extends over 12 amino acids. Between the trimmed V and J ends, which lost 4 bases and 4 bases, there was a span of 9 bases. CDR3 protein: CASSLLQYEQYF. The CDR3 DNA follows: TGTGCCAGCAGCCTCTTACAATACGAGCAGTACTTC.

The chain links TRBV19 to TRBJ1-1, with D perhaps TRBD1 (5 bases). CDR3 length equals 14 residues. Germline V CDR1 and CDR2: LNHDA, SQIVND (reference sequence). Trimming left V 7 bases short and J 7 bases short, with 19 bases between. The CDR3 loop reads CASTRGGSVGEAFF. The CDR3, as DNA: TGTGCCAGTACCCGTGGGGGGTCGGTTGGTGAAGCTTTCTTT.

This CDR3 is CASTLAPGYTEAFF. The CDR3 DNA sequence: TGTGCCAGCACCCTGGCGCCAGGGTACACTGAAGCTTTCTTT. The genes are TRBV7-2 and TRBJ1-1, with D possibly matching TRBD1 (5 bases). V dropped 7 bases and J dropped 3 bases, with 15 bases sitting between them. This CDR3 spans 14 amino acids. Germline assignment: CDR1 SGHTA and CDR2 FQGNSA.

The chain joins TRBV5-5 to TRBJ2-2, with unresolved D. CDR1 is SGHKS and CDR2 is YYEKEE in the germline V gene (reference sequence). V lost 0 bases and J lost 1, with 4 bases in between. The CDR3 runs to 14 residues. The CDR3 sequence: CASSLAWNTGELFF. In nucleotides, the CDR3 is TGTGCCAGCAGCTTGGCCTGGAACACCGGGGAGCTGTTTTTT.